These 18 T cell receptor beta chains share one sample of origin, sequenced in a study of cytomegalovirus exposure and HLA in healthy donors. PCR used 60 Vbeta primers and 13 Jbeta primers. Clones were read by immunoSEQ multiplex PCR, and TCRdb kept only the in-frame ones, dropping some. The repertoire holds 160,000 or so clones, with 65% to 85% as singletons. Material for sequencing was PBMCs. The receptors originated from a man in his fifties or sixties in good health and CMV-seronegative.

This clone was seen only once. The chain couples TRBV18 to TRBJ2-5, with 8 bases fitting TRBD1. The length of the CDR3 is 14 residues. V lost 3 bases to trimming and J lost 2 bases; unmatched junction nucleotides: 2. Germline V gene sequence: CDR1 KGHSH, CDR2 LQKENI. The CDR3 region is CASSPRDRQETQYF. CDR3 sequence (DNA): TGTGCCAGCTCACCTCGGGACAGGCAAGAGACCCAGTACTTC. The full variable domain, completed using reference TRBV18 and TRBJ2-5, is NAGVMQNPRHLVRRRGQEARLRCSPMKGHSHVYWYRQLPEEGLKFMVYLQKENIIDESGMPKERFSAEFPKEGPSILRIQQVVRGDSAAYFCASSPRDRQETQYFGPGTRLLVL.

This chain connects TRBV6-5 to TRBJ1-1; D gene uncertain. The CDR3 consists of 12 residues. Trimming took 6 bases from V and 2 from J, leaving 7 bases between them. Germline lookup yields CDR1 MNHEY and CDR2 SVGAGI. CDR3 region: CASRTVNTEAFF. The CDR3 DNA follows: TGTGCCAGCAGAACGGTCAACACTGAAGCTTTCTTT.

The rearrangement uses TRBV7-2 and TRBJ2-6, with D maybe TRBD2 (5 bases). Germline V gives CDR1 SGHTA, CDR2 FQGNSA. The V gene lost 9 bases and the J gene lost 2 bases, with 23 bases spanning the gap. The CDR3 runs to 18 residues. The CDR3 region is CASSLSVGVRTGANVLTF. The CDR3 coding sequence is TGTGCCAGTAGCCTATCGGTCGGGGTGCGGACTGGGGCCAACGTCCTGACTTTC.

CDR3 DNA sequence: TGTGCCAGCAGCTTGAGGGTAGCGGGCATCGCCGAGCAGTACTTC. Its translation: CASSLRVAGIAEQYF. This chain connects TRBV5-6 to TRBJ2-7; 7 nucleotides align to TRBD2. The germline CDR1 and CDR2 sequences are SGHDT and YYEEEE. The CDR3 runs to 15 residues. V shed 1 base, J shed 6 bases, and the junction held 10 bases outside the gene matches.

The rearrangement uses TRBV4-2 and TRBJ2-3, with a weak D call TRBD2 (5 bases). This CDR3 comprises 18 residues. Trimming took 0 bases from V and 3 from J, leaving 19 bases between them. Germline V gene data show CDR1 as LGHNA and CDR2 as YNFKEQ. CDR3 protein: CASSQERSSRAATDTQYF. The CDR3 region has the DNA TGTGCCAGCAGCCAAGAGAGGAGTTCGCGGGCGGCGACAGATACGCAGTATTTT.

The chain joins TRBV7-2 to TRBJ2-7, with D perhaps matching TRBD2 (6 bases). This CDR3 has 14 residues. V lost 5 bases and J 1 base, leaving 12 bases between the germline ends. The germline gives CDR1 SGHTA, CDR2 FQGNSA. This chain's CDR3 is CASSLSGASYEQYF. The CDR3 DNA sequence: TGTGCCAGCAGCCTTAGCGGAGCTTCCTACGAGCAGTACTTC.

The chain uses TRBV14 and TRBJ2-3; 11 bases fit TRBD2. CDR1 SGHDN and CDR2 FVKESK come from the germline V gene. The CDR3 loop spans 16 amino acids. With 5 bases clipped from V and 3 bases from J, the junction kept 7 bases outside the gene matches. CDR3 residues: CASSYRLAGTTDTQYF. CDR3 sequence (DNA): TGTGCCAGCAGCTACCGACTAGCGGGAACGACAGATACGCAGTATTTT.

The chain carries TRBV27 and TRBJ1-1; D perhaps matches TRBD1 (5 bases). V lost 0 bases and J lost 7, with 12 bases in between. The CDR3 is 14 amino acids. Germline-derived CDR1 and CDR2 are MNHEY and SMNVEV (reference sequence). This CDR3 reads CASSLSRGVGEAFF. In DNA form, the CDR3 reads TGTGCCAGCAGTTTATCGCGGGGCGTGGGTGAAGCTTTCTTT.

The rearrangement joins TRBV11-2 to TRBJ2-5, with TRBD2 matching 8 bases. The V and J ends lost 2 bases and 5 bases, in that order; junction bases with no gene match: 16. The CDR3 consists of 18 residues. CDR1 and CDR2 (germline): SGHAT, FQNNGV. The CDR3 bases are TGTGCCAGCAGCTTATTGGCGACGGGAAGCGGGAGATCGGAGACCCAGTACTTC. Encoded protein: CASSLLATGSGRSETQYF.

To note about this clone: The same CDR3 is also encoded by other DNA sequences in this sample. The chain employs TRBV28 and TRBJ1-5; 10 nucleotides line up with TRBD1. Germline CDR1 reads MDHEN; CDR2 reads SYDVKM. With V trimmed by 3 bases and J by 4 bases, 0 bases remained unmatched. The CDR3 consists of 14 residues. The CDR3: CASSLGQGNQPQHF. The CDR3 DNA sequence: TGTGCCAGCAGTTTGGGACAGGGGAATCAGCCCCAGCATTTT.

The V gene is TRBV6-5, the J gene TRBJ2-3, with D unclear. The V end was cut by 7 bases, the J end by 0 bases, with 11 bases between. The CDR3 is 14 residues long. In germline, CDR1 is MNHEY, CDR2 SVGAGI. In nucleotides, the CDR3 is TGTGCCAGCAAGGTGGGCCTTAGCACAGATACGCAGTATTTT. Translating gives CASKVGLSTDTQYF.

This rearrangement joins TRBV28 to TRBJ2-1, with TRBD1 as a possible D gene (6 bases). Germline-derived CDR1 and CDR2 are MDHEN and SYDVKM. This CDR3 contains 15 residues. V was clipped by 7 bases and J by 5 bases, with 18 bases between them. CDR3 loop: CASISAGQRDNEQFF. The CDR3 DNA is TGTGCCAGCATTTCGGCAGGACAGAGGGACAATGAGCAGTTCTTC.

The rearrangement links TRBV27 to TRBJ2-5; TRBD1 matches at 10 bases. The CDR3 totals 17 residues. With V trimmed by 5 bases and J by 5 bases, 14 bases remained unmatched. Germline-derived CDR1 and CDR2 are MNHEY and SMNVEV (reference sequence). DNA for the CDR3: TGTGCCAGCAGTATCCGTTTCGGGACAGGGGCTCGCGAGACCCAGTACTTC. Its translation: CASSIRFGTGARETQYF.

The gene calls are TRBV5-4 and TRBJ2-5; no definite D call. The CDR3 consists of 13 residues. Trimming removed 4 bases at V and 5 bases at J, with 12 bases between. CDR1 SGHNT and CDR2 YYREEE come from the germline V gene (reference sequence). The CDR3 here is CASSQEEWETQYF. CDR3 nucleotide sequence: TGTGCCAGCAGCCAAGAGGAGTGGGAGACCCAGTACTTC.

The genes are TRBV9 and TRBJ2-1, with D unresolved. The germline gives CDR1 SGDLS, CDR2 YYNGEE. Deletions cut 0 bases from V and 6 bases from J, with 7 bases between. The CDR3 has 13 residues. The CDR3 sequence is CASSVGFSNEQFF. For the CDR3, the DNA is TGTGCCAGCAGCGTAGGTTTCAGCAATGAGCAGTTCTTC.

The J gene is TRBJ2-3, the V gene TRBV5-1; D ambiguous. Trimming stripped 0 bases from V and 1 base from J, with 9 bases between. The CDR3 has 15 amino acids. CDR1 and CDR2 from the germline V gene are SGHRS and YFSETQ. Here the CDR3 DNA reads TGCGCCAGCAGCTTGGGTCTAGAAGGCACAGATACGCAGTATTTT. Its translation is CASSLGLEGTDTQYF.

J is TRBJ2-3 and V is TRBV7-3, with D perhaps TRBD2 (5 bases). This CDR3 is built from 15 residues. Germline CDR1 and CDR2: SGHTA and FQGTGA. Trimming cost V 1 base and J 0 bases, with 8 bases left between them. CDR3 residues: CASSLRRGSTDTQYF. In DNA form, the CDR3 reads TGTGCCAGCAGCTTAAGACGGGGTAGCACAGATACGCAGTATTTT.

V gene TRBV27 combines with J gene TRBJ2-7, with a weak D call TRBD1 (6 bases). This CDR3 is 14 amino acids long. Germline-derived CDR1 and CDR2 are MNHEY and SMNVEV (reference sequence). V was clipped by 0 bases and J by 3 bases, with 9 bases between them. CDR3 amino acids: CASSLSRGDYEQYF. CDR3 DNA: TGTGCCAGCAGTTTATCCAGGGGCGACTACGAGCAGTACTTC.